Following are 28 T cell receptor beta chains from one sample sequenced in a study of T cell clonotyping in hematopoietic cell transplantation. Repertoires were generated with immunoSEQ multiplex PCR, while TCRdb's copy carries only in-frame clones and drops some. Of about 76,000 clones listed, 96% are singletons. Stated time point: recipient sample about 28 days before transplant, after cytoreduction. This specimen was peripheral blood mononuclear cells, taken before stem cell transplant. The receptors shown here come from a woman aged 45-60 years with acute myeloid leukemia. Some clones in this sample may be carry-over from other donors' samples.

The chain couples TRBV6-5 to TRBJ2-2; D may be TRBD2 (5 bases). V was shortened by 5 bases and J by 2 bases, with 12 bases between the two germline ends. CDR1 is MNHEY and CDR2 is SVGAGI in the germline V gene. The CDR3 is 15 amino acids. CDR3 region: CASSTTRENTGELFF. The CDR3 bases are TGTGCCAGCAGTACCACGAGGGAAAACACCGGGGAGCTGTTTTTT.

The genes are TRBV5-6 and TRBJ1-2, with D possibly being TRBD1 (5 bases). Trimming stripped 4 bases from V and 2 bases from J, with 9 bases between. CDR3 length: 13 residues. The V gene's germline CDR1 is SGHDT and CDR2 YYEEEE. This CDR3 is CASSRRGNYGYTF. In DNA, the CDR3 is TGTGCCAGCAGCCGCCGGGGGAACTATGGCTACACCTTC.

This chain links TRBV6-1 with TRBJ1-5; D is unresolved. With 2 bases removed from V and 8 bases from J, the gap between germline ends came to 7 bases. Germline V CDR1 and CDR2: MNHNS, SASEGT. The CDR3 has 12 amino acids. The CDR3 DNA reads as TGTGCCAGCAGTGAAATTCCGGAGCCCCAGCATTTT. It yields the protein CASSEIPEPQHF.

J is TRBJ1-3 and V is TRBV19; D remains ambiguous. V dropped 7 bases and J dropped 2 bases, with 12 bases sitting between them. The CDR3 consists of 14 residues. CDR1 is LNHDA and CDR2 is SQIVND in the germline V gene (reference sequence). The DNA for the CDR3 is TGTGCCAGTACCGCTGGAGGAACTGGAAACACCATATATTTT. Translating it yields CASTAGGTGNTIYF.

This chain joins TRBV12-5 and TRBJ2-1; 9 bases line up with TRBD2. V trimming: 2 bases; J trimming: 0 bases; junction bases outside the gene matches: 5. Germline CDR1 LGHNT, CDR2 FRNRAP. The CDR3 length is 17 residues. In nucleotides, the CDR3 is TGTGCTAGTGGTTTGAATGCGGGGGGGAGCTCCTACAATGAGCAGTTCTTC. It encodes CASGLNAGGSSYNEQFF.

The V and J genes are TRBV29-1 and TRBJ2-4; 11 bases map to TRBD2. CDR1 and CDR2 from the germline V gene are SQVTM and ANQGSEA. This CDR3 is 16 amino acids long. Trimming took 3 bases from V and 0 from J; bases not matched to a gene: 4. CDR3 coding DNA: TGCAGCGTTGAGGGACTAGCGGCCCGAGCCAAAAACATTCAGTACTTC. Its protein is CSVEGLAARAKNIQYF.

The genes are TRBV27 and TRBJ1-1, with D maybe TRBD1 (5 bases). The CDR3 contains 14 residues. V was shortened by 8 bases and J by 0 bases, with 13 bases between the two germline ends. Germline V gives CDR1 MNHEY, CDR2 SMNVEV (reference sequence). The CDR3 nucleotides are TGTGCCAGCCGGGCGGGACGGTTGAACACTGAAGCTTTCTTT. This codes for CASRAGRLNTEAFF.

V and J are TRBV19 and TRBJ2-2; D is perhaps TRBD2 (6 bases). V was clipped by 6 bases and J by 0 bases, with 11 bases between them. Germline V lookup: CDR1 LNHDA, CDR2 SQIVND (reference sequence). The CDR3 extends over 15 amino acids. The CDR3 spells CASRSGDSNTGELFF. Written as DNA, the CDR3 is TGTGCCAGTAGATCGGGGGATTCGAACACCGGGGAGCTGTTTTTT.

This chain connects TRBV2 to TRBJ2-1, with 8 bases lining up with TRBD2. Per the germline V gene, CDR1 is SNHLY and CDR2 is FYNNEI. Trimming cost V 4 bases and J 4 bases; bases outside gene matches: 0. The CDR3 totals 13 residues. The CDR3 bases are TGTGCCAGCAGTGCGGGGGGGTACAATGAGCAGTTCTTC. This encodes CASSAGGYNEQFF.

The J gene is TRBJ2-7, the V gene TRBV9, with D tentatively TRBD1 or TRBD2 (5 bases each). V lost 0 bases, J lost 4 bases, and 11 bases lay in between. The germline V gene encodes CDR1 SGDLS and CDR2 YYNGEE. The CDR3 loop spans 14 amino acids. CDR3 loop: CASSVAGTRYEQYF. For the CDR3, the DNA is TGTGCCAGCAGCGTAGCAGGGACGAGATACGAGCAGTACTTC. The full variable domain, its missing parts supplied by reference TRBV9 and TRBJ2-7, is DSGVTQTPKHLITATGQRVTLRCSPRSGDLSVYWYQQSLDQGLQFLIQYYNGEERAKGNILERFSAQQFPDLHSELNLSSLELGDSALYFCASSVAGTRYEQYFGPGTRLTVT.

V and J are TRBV19 and TRBJ1-2; D is unresolved. V was trimmed by 10 bases and J by 7 bases, leaving 16 bases between them. The CDR3 contains 12 residues. CDR1 and CDR2 (germline): LNHDA, SQIVND (reference sequence). The CDR3 DNA is TGTGCCACCAAGGTGGGGTCTGGTGGCTACACCTTC. Encoded protein: CATKVGSGGYTF.

The J gene is TRBJ1-1, the V gene TRBV27; D is undetermined. From germline, CDR1 is MNHEY and CDR2 SMNVEV (reference sequence). Trimming removed 5 bases from V and 0 bases from J, with 19 bases in between. The CDR3 spans 17 residues. The CDR3 coding sequence is TGTGCCAGCAGTCGCCCCCACGGTGACTTCATGAACACTGAAGCTTTCTTT. Protein: CASSRPHGDFMNTEAFF.

This rearrangement joins TRBV25-1 to TRBJ2-2; D is perhaps TRBD2 (5 bases). Germline V CDR1 and CDR2: MGHDK, SYGVNS. Trimming removed 3 bases from V and 0 bases from J, with 11 bases in between. The CDR3 runs to 16 residues. The CDR3 DNA sequence: TGTGCCAGCAGTGATCGAGGACTCGCGAACACCGGGGAGCTGTTTTTT. It translates to CASSDRGLANTGELFF.

The chain uses TRBV28 and TRBJ1-1, with a weak D call TRBD1 (6 bases). This CDR3 is built from 14 residues. The V end was cut by 6 bases, the J end by 7 bases, with 18 bases between. Germline V gene sequence: CDR1 MDHEN, CDR2 SYDVKM. The CDR3 region is CASSDPTGRIEAFF. CDR3 sequence (DNA): TGTGCCAGCAGCGACCCGACAGGACGAATTGAAGCTTTCTTT.

This chain uses TRBV5-4 with TRBJ1-1; D ambiguous. Germline V gives CDR1 SGHNT, CDR2 YYREEE (reference sequence). This CDR3 has 14 residues. The V and J ends lost 2 bases and 2 bases respectively, with 10 bases between them. The chain's CDR3 is CASSLGQSNTEAFF. CDR3 in DNA: TGTGCCAGCAGCTTAGGCCAGAGTAACACTGAAGCTTTCTTT.

The CDR3 loop is CASSLGRDPPTEQYF. CDR3 nucleotide sequence: TGTGCCAGCAGTTTAGGGCGGGACCCGCCGACCGAGCAGTACTTC. The chain uses TRBV27 and TRBJ2-7; TRBD2 might be the D (6 bases). This CDR3 comprises 15 residues. Germline V lookup: CDR1 MNHEY, CDR2 SMNVEV (reference sequence). The germline V and J ends were trimmed by 2 bases and 6 bases, with 17 bases remaining between them.

The chain uses TRBV27 and TRBJ1-1; D call uncertain. In germline, CDR1 is MNHEY, CDR2 SMNVEV (reference sequence). V was cut by 5 bases and J by 3 bases, with 16 bases left in between. This CDR3 has 15 residues. The CDR3 reads CASSPAPHTYTEAFF. In DNA form, the CDR3 reads TGTGCCAGCAGTCCAGCTCCCCACACCTACACTGAAGCTTTCTTT.

CDR3 DNA: TGTGCCACCAGCAGAGGCTTAGGGTGGGATCAGCCCCAGCATTTT. Translated, it gives CATSRGLGWDQPQHF. The chain combines TRBV15 with TRBJ1-5; no clear D. The CDR3 has 15 residues. Per the germline V gene, CDR1 is LNHNV and CDR2 is YYDKDF (reference sequence). Trimming shortened V by 1 base and J by 5 bases, and 12 bases separated the two germline ends.

The rearrangement links TRBV27 to TRBJ2-2; tentative D call: TRBD1 (6 bases). The V gene's germline CDR1 is MNHEY and CDR2 SMNVEV (reference sequence). The CDR3 consists of 17 residues. V lost 3 bases, J lost 2 bases, and 16 bases lay in between. Here the CDR3 reads CASSFVRGFSNTGELFF. The CDR3 DNA sequence: TGTGCCAGCAGTTTCGTCAGGGGTTTTAGTAACACCGGGGAGCTGTTTTTT.

The V call is TRBV19, the J call TRBJ2-7, with 12 positions matching TRBD2. The CDR3 extends over 16 amino acids. The V gene's germline CDR1 is LNHDA and CDR2 SQIVND (reference sequence). The V segment lost 1 base and the J segment 6 bases; nucleotides outside the gene matches: 7. This CDR3 reads CASSIGLAGVMGEQYF. DNA for the CDR3: TGTGCCAGTAGTATAGGACTAGCGGGAGTGATGGGCGAGCAGTACTTC.

The CDR3 protein is CASSHIVGTDTQYF. In nucleotides, the CDR3 is TGTGCCAGCAGTCACATAGTTGGCACAGATACGCAGTATTTT. This chain links TRBV6-5 with TRBJ2-3, with D unclear. V shed 5 bases and J shed 1 base, with 10 bases lying between them. The germline CDR1 and CDR2 sequences are MNHEY and SVGAGI. CDR3 length: 14 amino acids.

The V and J genes are TRBV12-5 and TRBJ2-1, with 12 bases that match TRBD2. Germline V gene data show CDR1 as LGHNT and CDR2 as FRNRAP. V lost 0 bases, J lost 4 bases, and 10 bases stayed unmatched. CDR3 length: 19 amino acids. In DNA form, the CDR3 reads TGTGCTAGTGGTTTGGTGACCAGACTAGCGGGAGAGGGGTACAATGAGCAGTTCTTC. Translation: CASGLVTRLAGEGYNEQFF.

This rearrangement joins TRBV27 to TRBJ2-7; TRBD1 is a possible D gene (6 bases). The CDR3 runs to 14 residues. Germline CDR1 and CDR2: MNHEY and SMNVEV (reference sequence). V lost 2 bases and J lost 6, with 14 bases in between. As DNA, the CDR3 is TGTGCCAGCAGTTTAACCCAGGGGCGGTCCGAGCAGTACTTC. This gives the protein CASSLTQGRSEQYF.

The chain links TRBV6-1 to TRBJ2-7; unclear D gene. This CDR3 spans 15 amino acids. CDR1 and CDR2 from the germline V gene are MNHNS and SASEGT. V lost 1 base and J 2 bases, leaving 12 bases between the germline ends. The CDR3 DNA sequence: TGTGCCAGCAGTGAAGGGGATGGAGACCCCTACGAGCAGTACTTC. Its protein is CASSEGDGDPYEQYF.

This clone was picked up one time. This chain links TRBV5-1 with TRBJ2-2, with a tentative D call TRBD1 (7 bases). Germline lookup yields CDR1 SGHRS and CDR2 YFSETQ. The CDR3 extends over 15 amino acids. Trimming shortened V by 0 bases and J by 5 bases, and 11 bases separated the two germline ends. The CDR3, as DNA: TGCGCCAGCAGCTTGGTCCAGGGGGGAACCGGGGAGCTGTTTTTT. The encoded protein is CASSLVQGGTGELFF.

On this clone: Mismatch with germline at one junction end may stem from a read error. The chain employs TRBV9 and TRBJ1-6; 8 bases agree with TRBD1. Germline V gene lookup returns CDR1 SGDLS and CDR2 YYNGEE. This CDR3 region has 14 residues. The CDR3 loop reads CASSVGTGNSPLHF. The CDR3 DNA sequence: TGTGCCAGCAGCGTGGGGACAGGTAATTCGCCCCTCCACTTT.

The rearrangement joins TRBV30 to TRBJ1-4, with D perhaps TRBD1 (5 bases). Germline CDR1 GTSNPN, CDR2 SVGIG (reference sequence). The V gene lost 7 bases and the J gene lost 8 bases, with 14 bases spanning the gap. This CDR3 comprises 12 residues. The CDR3 spells CASGGGREKLFF. DNA for the CDR3: TGTGCCTCCGGGGGGGGGAGAGAAAAACTGTTTTTT.

This rearrangement joins TRBV19 to TRBJ1-5; 7 bases are shared with TRBD1. The V gene's germline CDR1 is LNHDA and CDR2 SQIVND (reference sequence). Losses at the gene ends were 7 bases for V and 3 bases for J; bases not matched to a gene: 6. This CDR3 is built from 14 residues. For the CDR3, the DNA is TGTGCCAGTACCTGGACAGGACCCAATCAGCCCCAGCATTTT. This sequence encodes CASTWTGPNQPQHF.